What follows are 30 T cell receptor beta chains derived from one specimen sequenced in a study of blood T cell repertoires in COVID-19. The table came from immunoSEQ multiplex PCR; TCRdb's copy has only in-frame clones and leaves some out. The data contain approximately 210,000 clones, 84% of them singletons. The material sequenced was peripheral blood. These receptors were taken from a woman in her 70s with active or convalescent COVID-19.

The V gene is TRBV28, the J gene TRBJ2-3; 8 bases map to TRBD2. Germline values: CDR1 MDHEN, CDR2 SYDVKM. The ends lost 8 bases at V and 0 bases at J; junction bases unmatched: 7. This CDR3 is built from 15 residues. The CDR3 DNA sequence: TGTGCCAGCCACCCTAGCGGGCAAAGCACAGATACGCAGTATTTT. It yields the protein CASHPSGQSTDTQYF.

In the case of this clone: Other DNA sequences within the sample encode an identical CDR3. The chain uses TRBV7-2 and TRBJ2-7; D remains unclear. With 5 bases removed from V and 4 bases from J, the gap between germline ends came to 6 bases. Germline lookup yields CDR1 SGHTA and CDR2 FQGNSA. The CDR3 runs to 11 residues. In nucleotides, the CDR3 is TGTGCCAGCAGCCTACGTTACGAGCAGTACTTC. As protein: CASSLRYEQYF.

The DNA of the CDR3 is TGTGCCACCAGCCAAACCCCCCGGTCTAACTATGGCTACACCTTC. This encodes CATSQTPRSNYGYTF. This chain connects TRBV15 to TRBJ1-2; D is unclear. Germline CDR1 reads LNHNV; CDR2 reads YYDKDF (reference sequence). Deletions cut 5 bases from V and 0 bases from J, with 13 bases between. The CDR3 length is 15 residues.

The CDR3 coding sequence is TGTGCCAGCAGCGAGCGAGCGATACTTGCAGAAGAGACCCAGTACTTC. Translation gives CASSERAILAEETQYF. The V and J genes are TRBV7-6 and TRBJ2-5; D ambiguous. Deletions cut 5 bases from V and 3 bases from J, with 19 bases between. The germline CDR1 and CDR2 sequences are SGHVS and FNYEAQ. This CDR3 contains 16 residues.

This clone has just one count. V usage is TRBV11-2 and J usage is TRBJ2-1; the D is unclear. The CDR3 runs 15 residues. Trimming took 2 bases from V and 0 from J, leaving 8 bases between them. Germline V gene sequence: CDR1 SGHAT, CDR2 FQNNGV. This chain's CDR3 is CASSLRGSSYNEQFF. DNA for the CDR3: TGTGCCAGCAGCTTAAGAGGAAGCTCCTACAATGAGCAGTTCTTC.

The rearrangement links TRBV12-5 to TRBJ2-7, with 7 bases matching TRBD2. The CDR3 has 15 residues. With 4 bases clipped from V and 5 bases from J, the junction kept 11 bases outside the gene matches. Germline CDR1 LGHNT, CDR2 FRNRAP. CDR3 amino acids: CASGWGIAGANEQYF. As DNA, the CDR3 is TGTGCTAGTGGTTGGGGGATCGCGGGAGCAAACGAGCAGTACTTC. The full variable domain, completed using reference TRBV12-5 and TRBJ2-7, is DARVTQTPRHKVTEMGQEVTMRCQPILGHNTVFWYRQTMMQGLELLAYFRNRAPLDDSGMPKDRFSAEMPDATLATLKIQPSEPRDSAVYFCASGWGIAGANEQYFGPGTRLTVT.

The genes are TRBV9 and TRBJ1-2; the match to TRBD1 covers 12 bases. CDR3 length: 18 residues. J gave up 5 bases and V 3 bases, and 14 bases lay outside the gene matches. Germline CDR1 is SGDLS and CDR2 is YYNGEE. CDR3 sequence reads: CASSGMGQGALVPYGYTF. The DNA for the CDR3 is TGTGCCAGCAGCGGCATGGGACAGGGGGCGTTGGTTCCTTATGGCTACACCTTC. Drawing the rest from reference TRBV9 and TRBJ1-2, the complete variable domain is DSGVTQTPKHLITATGQRVTLRCSPRSGDLSVYWYQQSLDQGLQFLIQYYNGEERAKGNILERFSAQQFPDLHSELNLSSLELGDSALYFCASSGMGQGALVPYGYTFGSGTRLTVV.

This clone has only a few counts. The chain uses TRBV2 and TRBJ2-1; 9 nucleotides line up with TRBD2. V shed 2 bases and J 15 bases; nucleotides not matched to a gene: 8. This CDR3 is built from 13 residues. From germline, CDR1 is SNHLY and CDR2 FYNNEI. The CDR3, as DNA: TGTGCCAGCAGTGAAAATAGCGGGAGTTATGCGTTCTTC. Its protein is CASSENSGSYAFF.

The chain joins TRBV19 to TRBJ1-4; D not resolved. This CDR3 has 17 amino acids. Trimming removed 6 bases at V and 6 bases at J, with 23 bases between. The germline gives CDR1 LNHDA, CDR2 SQIVND (reference sequence). The CDR3 nucleotides are TGTGCCAGTAGCTCCACTCGCCACAGCGGGGAGGATGAAAAACTGTTTTTT. Translating gives CASSSTRHSGEDEKLFF.

The chain links TRBV6-1 to TRBJ2-7, with D hard to call. Trimming left V 4 bases short and J 3 bases short, with 28 bases between. CDR1 is MNHNS and CDR2 is SASEGT in the germline V gene. CDR3 length: 19 amino acids. The chain's CDR3 is CASSASQLSPTSFGYEQYF. CDR3 in DNA: TGTGCCAGCAGTGCCTCACAGTTGTCTCCTACGAGCTTCGGCTACGAGCAGTACTTC.

This chain links TRBV12-5 with TRBJ1-5; D ambiguous. Trimming shortened V by 0 bases and J by 0 bases, and 9 bases separated the two germline ends. The CDR3 is 16 amino acids. Germline V gives CDR1 LGHNT, CDR2 FRNRAP. The CDR3 coding sequence is TGTGCTAGTGGTTTGGTACCGCAGTATAGCAATCAGCCCCAGCATTTT. It yields the protein CASGLVPQYSNQPQHF.

This clone was seen a handful of times. The rearrangement links TRBV27 to TRBJ2-1; 14 bases agree with TRBD2. The V and J ends lost 5 bases and 9 bases, in that order; junction bases with no gene match: 15. CDR3 length equals 18 residues. Germline assignment: CDR1 MNHEY and CDR2 SMNVEV (reference sequence). The CDR3 loop reads CASSSLPGTSGRLGEQFF. The DNA for the CDR3 is TGTGCCAGCAGTAGCCTTCCCGGGACTAGCGGGAGACTCGGTGAGCAGTTCTTC.

The chain is built from TRBV15 and TRBJ2-2, with 9 bases matching TRBD1. Germline-derived CDR1 and CDR2 are LNHNV and YYDKDF (reference sequence). With V trimmed by 0 bases and J by 9 bases, 8 bases remained unmatched. This CDR3 has 16 residues. The CDR3 loop is CATSRDGGTGSRELFF. The CDR3 DNA follows: TGTGCCACCAGCAGAGATGGTGGGACAGGGTCCCGGGAGCTGTTTTTT. Variable domain in full (rest from reference TRBV15 and TRBJ2-2): DAMVIQNPRYQVTQFGKPVTLSCSQTLNHNVMYWYQQKSSQAPKLLFHYYDKDFNNEADTPDNFQSRRPNTSFCFLDIRSPGLGDTAMYLCATSRDGGTGSRELFFGEGSRLTVL.

The CDR3 DNA sequence: TGTGCCAGCAGCCTCCTCCCTAGGGGGTTATCTGGAAACACCATATATTTT. Amino acids: CASSLLPRGLSGNTIYF. The J gene is TRBJ1-3, the V gene TRBV3-1 (or the pseudogene TRBV3-2); possibly TRBD1 for D (6 bases). The V gene lost 4 bases and the J gene lost 1 base, with 17 bases spanning the gap. Germline CDR1 LGHDT, CDR2 YNNKEL (reference sequence). The CDR3 extends over 17 amino acids.

V usage is TRBV23-1 and J usage is TRBJ2-7; a weak D match, TRBD2 (6 bases). TRBV23-1 is known as an ORF, though its function is uncertain. This CDR3 is 19 amino acids long. The V end lost 1 base, the J end lost 1 base, and 23 bases lay between the germline ends. The DNA of the CDR3 is TGCGCCAGCAGTCAATTGTTACCCCCCAGCGGGCTCTATTCCTACGAGCAGTACTTC. Amino acid sequence: CASSQLLPPSGLYSYEQYF.

The CDR3 region is CASSFDSGYNEQFF. The DNA of the CDR3 is TGCGCCAGCAGCTTTGATAGCGGATACAATGAGCAGTTCTTC. The rearrangement uses TRBV5-1 and TRBJ2-1; D perhaps matches TRBD2 (6 bases). Germline assignment: CDR1 SGHRS and CDR2 YFSETQ. V gave up 2 bases and J gave up 4 bases, with 10 bases separating them. CDR3 length: 14 residues.

The rearrangement uses TRBV24-1 and TRBJ1-2; maybe TRBD1 (6 bases). CDR3 length: 15 residues. With 1 base removed from V and 7 bases from J, the gap between germline ends came to 15 bases. Germline V gene lookup returns CDR1 KGHDR and CDR2 SFDVKD. This CDR3 is CATSDFGRGLAGYTF. The CDR3 DNA reads TGTGCCACCAGTGATTTTGGCAGGGGTTTGGCTGGCTACACCTTC.

V usage is TRBV28 and J usage is TRBJ2-7, with D tentatively TRBD1 (5 bases). V shed 7 bases and J shed 2 bases, with 12 bases lying between them. CDR1 is MDHEN, CDR2 SYDVKM, per germline. This CDR3 is built from 13 residues. The DNA for the CDR3 is TGTGCCAGCAAAACAGGAAAGCCCTACGAGCAGTACTTC. Translating it yields CASKTGKPYEQYF.

The J gene is TRBJ2-7, the V gene TRBV5-4, with D possibly matching TRBD1 (5 bases). Germline V gene sequence: CDR1 SGHNT, CDR2 YYREEE (reference sequence). The V and J ends lost 1 base and 4 bases respectively, with 9 bases between them. The CDR3 has 13 residues. In DNA, the CDR3 is TGTGCCAGCAGCTTGAAGGGGCGGTACGAGCAGTACTTC. Its protein product is CASSLKGRYEQYF. The complete variable domain, with remaining parts taken from reference TRBV5-4 and TRBJ2-7, reads ETGVTQSPTHLIKTRGQQVTLRCSSQSGHNTVSWYQQALGQGPQFIFQYYREEENGRGNFPPRFSGLQFPNYSSELNVNALELDDSALYLCASSLKGRYEQYFGPGTRLTVT.

In its sample, this clone was seen a few times. This chain joins TRBV19 and TRBJ1-2; a possible D gene is TRBD1 (5 bases). Germline V gene data show CDR1 as LNHDA and CDR2 as SQIVND (reference sequence). V was clipped by 3 bases and J by 3 bases, with 11 bases between them. This CDR3 is built from 14 residues. CDR3 coding DNA: TGTGCCAGTAGTATGCAGGGAAGGGACTATGGCTACACCTTC. Translated: CASSMQGRDYGYTF.

Comments on this clone: One end of the junction fails to match germline, which may point to a read error. This specimen includes other DNA sequences encoding the same CDR3. The chain joins TRBV18 to TRBJ1-2; no firm D call. CDR3 length: 14 amino acids. The germline V gene encodes CDR1 KGHSH and CDR2 LQKENI. The CDR3 region is CASSPRESNIGYTF. The DNA of the CDR3 is TGTGCTAGCTCACCACGGGAGAGCAATATTGGCTACACCTTC.

This clone came up a few times. The genes are TRBV5-6 and TRBJ2-7; TRBD2 aligns across 9 bases. With V trimmed by 3 bases and J by 4 bases, 14 bases remained unmatched. The CDR3 extends over 17 amino acids. The germline CDR1 and CDR2 sequences are SGHDT and YYEEEE. The CDR3 DNA reads as TGTGCCAGCAGCTCTCGGACTAGCGCTCAAGGGGGTTACGAGCAGTACTTC. Translated, it gives CASSSRTSAQGGYEQYF.

The chain couples TRBV25-1 to TRBJ2-2; TRBD2 aligns across 8 bases. This CDR3 has 12 residues. V lost 7 bases and J lost 5; bases outside the gene matches: 0. Germline CDR1 MGHDK, CDR2 SYGVNS. The CDR3 DNA reads TGTGCCAGCACTAGCGGGACCGGGGAGCTGTTTTTT. It codes for CASTSGTGELFF. Filled out from reference TRBV25-1 and TRBJ2-2, the complete variable domain reads EADIYQTPRYLVIGTGKKITLECSQTMGHDKMYWYQQDPGMELHLIHYSYGVNSTEKGDLSSESTVSRIRTEHFPLTLESARPSHTSQYLCASTSGTGELFFGEGSRLTVL.

Only a few counts were recorded for this clone. This chain uses TRBV5-1 with TRBJ2-1; TRBD2 matches 7 bases. The CDR3 runs 15 residues. Germline CDR1 is SGHRS and CDR2 is YFSETQ. Trimming cost V 0 bases and J 5 bases; bases outside gene matches: 5. CDR3 region: CASSLGRGLNNEQFF. As DNA, the CDR3 is TGCGCCAGCAGCTTGGGGAGGGGACTAAACAATGAGCAGTTCTTC.

V and J are TRBV11-2 and TRBJ2-2, with 13 bases matching TRBD2. The CDR3 has 16 residues. J gave up 6 bases and V 4 bases, and 5 bases lay outside the gene matches. CDR1 is SGHAT, CDR2 FQNNGV, per germline. The CDR3 region is CASSSWTSGRSGELFF. The CDR3 DNA reads TGTGCCAGCAGCTCGTGGACTAGCGGGAGATCCGGGGAGCTGTTTTTT.

The J gene is TRBJ2-1, the V gene TRBV19; no definite D call. Looked up from germline, CDR1 is LNHDA and CDR2 is SQIVND (reference sequence). V was trimmed by 3 bases and J by 0 bases, leaving 9 bases between them. This CDR3 comprises 15 residues. The DNA of the CDR3 is TGTGCCAGTAGTATGATGTGGAGCTCCTACAATGAGCAGTTCTTC. It codes for CASSMMWSSYNEQFF.

J is TRBJ2-3 and V is TRBV15; 8 nucleotides agree with TRBD1. The CDR3 is 19 residues long. The V segment lost 1 base and the J segment 3 bases; nucleotides outside the gene matches: 15. Germline CDR1 and CDR2: LNHNV and YYDKDF (reference sequence). CDR3 bases: TGTGCCACCAGCAGAGGAACAGGACAGGGCCTTATTCGAACAGATACGCAGTATTTT. It specifies CATSRGTGQGLIRTDTQYF. Full variable domain (remainder filled in from reference TRBV15 and TRBJ2-3): DAMVIQNPRYQVTQFGKPVTLSCSQTLNHNVMYWYQQKSSQAPKLLFHYYDKDFNNEADTPDNFQSRRPNTSFCFLDIRSPGLGDTAMYLCATSRGTGQGLIRTDTQYFGPGTRLTVL.

This clone was seen a handful of times. V and J are TRBV24-1 and TRBJ2-1; 13 bases align to TRBD2. Per the germline V gene, CDR1 is KGHDR and CDR2 is SFDVKD. V trimming: 3 bases; J trimming: 1 base; junction bases outside the gene matches: 8. The length of the CDR3 is 19 residues. Here the CDR3 reads CATSDASGTSGNSYNEQFF. In DNA, the CDR3 is TGTGCCACCAGTGATGCTTCCGGGACTAGCGGGAATTCCTACAATGAGCAGTTCTTC.

The chain has TRBV3-1 (or the pseudogene TRBV3-2) and TRBJ2-2; D is unclear. The germline V and J ends were trimmed by 3 bases and 9 bases, with 5 bases remaining between them. The germline gives CDR1 LGHDT, CDR2 YNNKEL (reference sequence). This CDR3 region has 11 residues. The CDR3 loop is CASSQARELFF. CDR3 DNA: TGTGCCAGCAGCCAGGCCCGGGAGCTGTTTTTT.

The chain recombines TRBV5-8 with TRBJ2-1, with 13 nucleotides matching TRBD2. Germline V gives CDR1 SGHTS, CDR2 YDEGEE. The ends lost 0 bases at V and 4 bases at J; junction bases unmatched: 4. This CDR3 spans 17 amino acids. CDR3 protein: CASSLAGLAGFYNEQFF. In DNA, the CDR3 is TGTGCCAGCAGCTTGGCGGGACTAGCGGGATTTTACAATGAGCAGTTCTTC.